The T cell receptor beta chain under discussion was sequenced for a study of cytomegalovirus exposure and HLA in healthy donors. Trimming at V came to 8 bases and at J to 5 bases, leaving 12 bases not matched to a gene. Germline lookup yields CDR1 ENHRY and CDR2 SYGVKD. The CDR3 covers 14 residues. Researchers ran the PCR with 60 Vbeta and 13 Jbeta primers. The assay was immunoSEQ multiplex PCR, and TCRdb's table has in-frame clones only and misses some. Of more than 90,000 clones detected, about 76% appear once; the ten largest clones hold more than 7%. The chain is built from TRBV10-3 and TRBJ2-7; 7 positions agree with TRBD1. This clonotype was obtained from a human donor in good health. The material sequenced was PBMCs. CDR3 loop: CAIAKGADRDEQYF. CDR3 coding DNA: TGTGCCATCGCCAAGGGGGCCGATCGGGACGAGCAGTACTTC.